What follows is one T cell receptor beta chain and its context. The data were obtained in a study of blood T cell repertoires in COVID-19. The CDR3 sequence is 16 residues long. Trimming at V came to 5 bases and at J to 6 bases, leaving 6 bases not matched to a gene. Per germline, CDR1 LGHNA and CDR2 YNFKEQ. Researchers sorted participants into cohorts using their self-reported clinical history. Sequencing was performed with immunoSEQ multiplex PCR; in TCRdb, only in-frame clones are kept and a portion is missing. The sample includes around 250,000 clones, 82% seen only once; the top ten take about 15%.

Input material: PBMCs or T cells enriched from blood (not recorded which). The origin of this receptor is a man in his forties or fifties who had recovered from COVID-19. The V call is TRBV4-2, the J call TRBJ2-2; 13 bases are shared with TRBD2. The CDR3 DNA reads as TGTGCCAGCAGCTCGCCGGGACTAGCGGGGTCCGGGGAGCTGTTTTTT. It translates to CASSSPGLAGSGELFF.